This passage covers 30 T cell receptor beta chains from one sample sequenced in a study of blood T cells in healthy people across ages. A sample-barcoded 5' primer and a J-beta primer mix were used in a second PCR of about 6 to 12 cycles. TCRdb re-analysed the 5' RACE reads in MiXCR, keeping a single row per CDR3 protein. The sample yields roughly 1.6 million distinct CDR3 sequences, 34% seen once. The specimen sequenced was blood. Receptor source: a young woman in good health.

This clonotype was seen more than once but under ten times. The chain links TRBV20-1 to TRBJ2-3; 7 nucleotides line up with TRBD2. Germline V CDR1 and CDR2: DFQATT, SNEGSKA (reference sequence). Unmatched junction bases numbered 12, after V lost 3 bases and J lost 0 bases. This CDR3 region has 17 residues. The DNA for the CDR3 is TGCAGTGCTAGCCGCATCCACAGCGGGGAGAGCACAGATACGCAGTATTTT. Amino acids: CSASRIHSGESTDTQYF.

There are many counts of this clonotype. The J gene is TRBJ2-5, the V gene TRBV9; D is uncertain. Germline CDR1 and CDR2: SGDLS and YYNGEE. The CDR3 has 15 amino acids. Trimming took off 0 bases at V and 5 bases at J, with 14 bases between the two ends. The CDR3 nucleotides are TGTGCCAGCAGCGTAGCCCCAGGACGACGTGAGACCCAGTACTTC. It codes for CASSVAPGRRETQYF.

CDR3 coding DNA: TGTGCCAGCAGGGGCCGGGGGCGCGAAGCTTTCTTT. This translates into CASRGRGREAFF. The chain links TRBV6-4 to TRBJ1-1; possibly TRBD1 for D (6 bases). The V gene's germline CDR1 is MRHNA and CDR2 SNTAGT. V lost 6 bases to trimming and J lost 8 bases, with 13 bases between them. CDR3 length: 12 amino acids.

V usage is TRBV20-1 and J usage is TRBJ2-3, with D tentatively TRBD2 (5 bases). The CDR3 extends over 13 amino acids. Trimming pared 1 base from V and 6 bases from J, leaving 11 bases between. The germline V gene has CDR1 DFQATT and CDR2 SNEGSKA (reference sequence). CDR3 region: CSARGSGRDTQYF. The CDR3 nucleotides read TGCAGTGCTAGAGGGAGCGGTAGGGATACGCAGTATTTT.

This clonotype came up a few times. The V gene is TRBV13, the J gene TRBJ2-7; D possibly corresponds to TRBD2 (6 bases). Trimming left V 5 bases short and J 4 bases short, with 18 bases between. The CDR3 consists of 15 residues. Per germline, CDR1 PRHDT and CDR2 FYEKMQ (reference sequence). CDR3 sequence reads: CASSARRDAFYEQYF. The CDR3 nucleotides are TGTGCCAGCAGCGCGAGGCGGGACGCCTTTTACGAGCAGTACTTC.

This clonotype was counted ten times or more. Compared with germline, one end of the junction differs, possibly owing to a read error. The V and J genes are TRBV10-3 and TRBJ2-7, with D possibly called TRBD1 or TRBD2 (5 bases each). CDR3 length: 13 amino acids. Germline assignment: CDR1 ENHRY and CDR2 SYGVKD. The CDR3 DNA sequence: TGTGCCATCAGTGGAGGGACCTCCAACGAGCAGTACTTC. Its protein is CAISGGTSNEQYF.

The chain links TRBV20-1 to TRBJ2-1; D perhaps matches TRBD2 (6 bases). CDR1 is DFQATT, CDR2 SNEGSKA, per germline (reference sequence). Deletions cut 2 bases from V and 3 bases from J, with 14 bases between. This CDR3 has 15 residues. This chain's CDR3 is CSARLRDPHYNEQFF. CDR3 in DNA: TGCAGTGCTAGATTGCGGGATCCCCACTACAATGAGCAGTTCTTC.

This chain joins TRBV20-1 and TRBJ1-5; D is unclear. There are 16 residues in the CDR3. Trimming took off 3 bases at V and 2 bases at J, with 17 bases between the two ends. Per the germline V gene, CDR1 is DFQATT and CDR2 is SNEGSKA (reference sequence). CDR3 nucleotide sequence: TGCAGTGCTAGCCTCAATAGTGGTGGAGGCAATCAGCCCCAGCATTTT. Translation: CSASLNSGGGNQPQHF.

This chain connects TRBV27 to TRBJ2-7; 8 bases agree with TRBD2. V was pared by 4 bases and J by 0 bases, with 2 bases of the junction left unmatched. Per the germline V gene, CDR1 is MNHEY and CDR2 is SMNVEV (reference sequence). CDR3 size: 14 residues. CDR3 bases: TGTGCCAGCAGTTGGAGCGGGAGCTCCTACGAGCAGTACTTC. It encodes CASSWSGSSYEQYF.

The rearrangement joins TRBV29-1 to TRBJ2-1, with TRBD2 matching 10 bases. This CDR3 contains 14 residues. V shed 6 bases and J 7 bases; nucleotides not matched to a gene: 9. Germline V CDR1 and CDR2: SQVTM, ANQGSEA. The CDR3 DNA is TGCAGCGTGGCGGGACTAGCGTTTCCTAATGAGCAGTTCTTC. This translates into CSVAGLAFPNEQFF.

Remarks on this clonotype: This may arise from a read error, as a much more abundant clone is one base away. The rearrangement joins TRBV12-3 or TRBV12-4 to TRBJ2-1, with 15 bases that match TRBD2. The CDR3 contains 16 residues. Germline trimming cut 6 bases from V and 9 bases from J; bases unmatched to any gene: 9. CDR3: CASSLRTSGRVAEQFF. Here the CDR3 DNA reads TGTGCCAGCAGCCTAAGGACTAGCGGGAGGGTGGCTGAGCAGTTCTTC.

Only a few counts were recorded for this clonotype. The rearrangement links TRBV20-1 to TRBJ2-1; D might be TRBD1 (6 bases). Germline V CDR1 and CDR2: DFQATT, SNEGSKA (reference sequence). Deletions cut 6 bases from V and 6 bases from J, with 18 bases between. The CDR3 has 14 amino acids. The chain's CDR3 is CSASPLQGSNEQFF. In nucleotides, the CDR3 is TGCAGTGCCTCTCCCCTACAGGGATCCAATGAGCAGTTCTTC.

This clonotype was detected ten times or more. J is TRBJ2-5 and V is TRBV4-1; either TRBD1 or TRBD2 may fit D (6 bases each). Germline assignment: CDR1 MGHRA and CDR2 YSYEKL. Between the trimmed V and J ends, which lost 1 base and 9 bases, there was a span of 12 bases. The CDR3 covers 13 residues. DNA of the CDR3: TGCGCCAGCAGCCAAGCGGGGGCCGTTGCCCAGTACTTC. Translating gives CASSQAGAVAQYF.

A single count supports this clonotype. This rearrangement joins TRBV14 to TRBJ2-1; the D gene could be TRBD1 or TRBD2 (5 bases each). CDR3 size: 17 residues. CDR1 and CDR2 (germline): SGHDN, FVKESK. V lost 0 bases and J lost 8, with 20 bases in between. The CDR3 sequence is CASSQDIDLGTLDEQFF. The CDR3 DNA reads TGTGCCAGCAGCCAAGATATTGATCTGGGGACCCTAGATGAGCAGTTCTTC.

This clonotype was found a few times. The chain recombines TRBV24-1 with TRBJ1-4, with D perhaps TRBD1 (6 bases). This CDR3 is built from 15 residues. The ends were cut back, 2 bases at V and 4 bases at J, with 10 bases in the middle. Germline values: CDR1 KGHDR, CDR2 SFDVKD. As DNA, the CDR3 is TGTGCCACCAGTGATTCGACAGGATTTAATGAAAAACTGTTTTTT. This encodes CATSDSTGFNEKLFF.

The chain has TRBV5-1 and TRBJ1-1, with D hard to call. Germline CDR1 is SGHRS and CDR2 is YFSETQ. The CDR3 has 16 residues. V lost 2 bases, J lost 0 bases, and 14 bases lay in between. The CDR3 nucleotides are TGCGCCAGCAGCTTCGAGACGACAAGCATGAACACTGAAGCTTTCTTT. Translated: CASSFETTSMNTEAFF.

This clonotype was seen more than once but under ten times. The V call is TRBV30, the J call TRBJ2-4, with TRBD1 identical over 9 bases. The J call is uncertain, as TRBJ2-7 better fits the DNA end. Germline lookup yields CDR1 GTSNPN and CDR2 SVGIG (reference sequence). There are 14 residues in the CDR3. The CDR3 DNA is TGTGCCTGGAGTGTACGGGACAGGGTACACGAGCAGTACTTC. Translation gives CAWSVRDRVHEQYF.

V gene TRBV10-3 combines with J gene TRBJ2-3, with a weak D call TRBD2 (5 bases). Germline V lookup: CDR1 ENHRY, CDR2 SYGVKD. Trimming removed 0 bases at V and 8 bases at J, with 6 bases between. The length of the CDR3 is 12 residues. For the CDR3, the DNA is TGTGCCATCAGTGAGTCGGACTCTACGCAGTATTTT. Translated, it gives CAISESDSTQYF.

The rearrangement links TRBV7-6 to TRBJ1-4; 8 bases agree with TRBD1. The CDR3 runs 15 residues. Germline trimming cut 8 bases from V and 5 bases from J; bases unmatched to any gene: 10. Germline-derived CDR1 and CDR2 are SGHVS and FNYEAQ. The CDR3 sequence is CASGRGQGGNEKLFF. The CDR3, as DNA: TGTGCCAGCGGCCGAGGACAGGGCGGAAATGAAAAACTGTTTTTT.

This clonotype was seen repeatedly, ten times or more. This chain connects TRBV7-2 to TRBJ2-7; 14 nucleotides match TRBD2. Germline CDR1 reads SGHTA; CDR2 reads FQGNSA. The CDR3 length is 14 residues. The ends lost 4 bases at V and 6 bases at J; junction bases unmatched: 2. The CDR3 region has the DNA TGTGCCAGCAGCTCCGGACTAGCGGGGGGCGAGCAGTACTTC. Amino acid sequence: CASSSGLAGGEQYF.

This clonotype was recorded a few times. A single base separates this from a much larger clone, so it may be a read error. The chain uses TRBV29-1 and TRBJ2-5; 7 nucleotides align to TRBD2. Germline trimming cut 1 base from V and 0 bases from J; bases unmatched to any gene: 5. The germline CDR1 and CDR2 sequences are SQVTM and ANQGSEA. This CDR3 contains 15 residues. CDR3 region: CSVEGQGGYQETQYF. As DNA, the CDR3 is TGCAGCGTTGAAGGGCAGGGAGGGTACCAAGAGACCCAGTACTTC.

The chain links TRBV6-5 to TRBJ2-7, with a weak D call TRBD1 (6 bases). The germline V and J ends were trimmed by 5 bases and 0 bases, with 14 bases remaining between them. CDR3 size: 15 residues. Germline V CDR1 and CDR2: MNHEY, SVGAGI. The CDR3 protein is CASSDYRETSYEQYF. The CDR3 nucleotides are TGTGCCAGCAGTGACTACAGGGAAACCTCCTACGAGCAGTACTTC.

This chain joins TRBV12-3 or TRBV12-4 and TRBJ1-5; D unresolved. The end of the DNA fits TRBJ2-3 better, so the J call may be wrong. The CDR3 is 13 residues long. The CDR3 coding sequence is TGTGCCAGCAGTCTTCGAGTAAATCAGCCCCAGTATTTT. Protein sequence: CASSLRVNQPQYF.

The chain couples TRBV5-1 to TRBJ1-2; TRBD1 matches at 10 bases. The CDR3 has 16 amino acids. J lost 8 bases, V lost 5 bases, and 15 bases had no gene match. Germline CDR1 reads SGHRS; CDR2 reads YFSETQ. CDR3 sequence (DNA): TGCGCCAGCAGGCAACCGGGACAGGGGACACTTCGCGGCTACACCTTC. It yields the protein CASRQPGQGTLRGYTF.

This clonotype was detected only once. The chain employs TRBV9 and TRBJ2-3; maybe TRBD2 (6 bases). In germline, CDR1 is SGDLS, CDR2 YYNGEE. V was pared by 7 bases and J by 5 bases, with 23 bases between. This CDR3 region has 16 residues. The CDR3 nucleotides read TGTGCCAGCTCCTCACCCCTGGGACTGGCGGGAGATACGCAGTATTTT. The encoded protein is CASSSPLGLAGDTQYF.

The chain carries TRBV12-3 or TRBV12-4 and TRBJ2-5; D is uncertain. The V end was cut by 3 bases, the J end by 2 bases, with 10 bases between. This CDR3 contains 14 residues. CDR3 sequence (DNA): TGTGCCAGCAGTTTGCAGGAGACGCAAGAGACCCAGTACTTC. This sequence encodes CASSLQETQETQYF.

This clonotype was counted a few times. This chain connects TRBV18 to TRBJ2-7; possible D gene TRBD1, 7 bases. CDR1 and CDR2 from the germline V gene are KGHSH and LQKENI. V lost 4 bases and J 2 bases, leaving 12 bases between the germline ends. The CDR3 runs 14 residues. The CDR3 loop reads CASSLGGQAYEQYF. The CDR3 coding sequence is TGTGCCAGCTCACTGGGAGGACAGGCCTACGAGCAGTACTTC.

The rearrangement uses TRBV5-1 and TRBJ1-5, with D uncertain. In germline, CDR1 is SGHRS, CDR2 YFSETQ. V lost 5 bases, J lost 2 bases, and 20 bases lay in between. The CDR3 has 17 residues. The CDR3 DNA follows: TGCGCCAGCAGAGCGGCTACAGACCGTATACGCAATCAGCCCCAGCATTTT. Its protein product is CASRAATDRIRNQPQHF.

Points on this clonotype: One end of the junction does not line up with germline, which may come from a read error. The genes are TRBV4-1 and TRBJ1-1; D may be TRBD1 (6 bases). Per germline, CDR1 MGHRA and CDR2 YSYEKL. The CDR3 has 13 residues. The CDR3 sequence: CACSISRGTEAFF. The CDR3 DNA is TGCGCCTGCAGCATATCCAGGGGAACTGAAGCTTTCTTT.

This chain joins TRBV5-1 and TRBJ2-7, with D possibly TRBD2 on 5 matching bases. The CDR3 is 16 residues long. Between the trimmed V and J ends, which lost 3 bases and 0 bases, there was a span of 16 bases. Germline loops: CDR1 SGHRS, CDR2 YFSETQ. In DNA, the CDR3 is TGCGCCAGCAGCTCGGACCTAGCCGGGTCCTCCTACGAGCAGTACTTC. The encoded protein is CASSSDLAGSSYEQYF.